This passage covers 21 T cell receptor beta chains from one sample sequenced in a study of beta chain features in type 1 diabetes. The isolated RNA, all of it, was reverse transcribed, so expressed TCRB transcripts were what got sequenced. The repertoire was sequenced with immunoSEQ multiplex PCR; TCRdb's copy has only in-frame clones and lacks some. This sample carries 450,000 or so clones, 11% of them seen once, and the ten largest clones take over 0.035%. The sequencing input was naive CD4+ T cells from blood. These receptors all come from a woman aged 18-29 years in good health.

This clone was seen more than once but under ten times. The chain is built from TRBV28 and TRBJ1-5; D is undetermined. V was trimmed by 2 bases and J by 3 bases, leaving 11 bases between them. The CDR3 extends over 15 amino acids. Germline values: CDR1 MDHEN, CDR2 SYDVKM. In nucleotides, the CDR3 is TGTGCCAGCAGTTTACGAGGACGGTACAATCAGCCCCAGCATTTT. Amino acid sequence: CASSLRGRYNQPQHF.

V gene TRBV7-2 combines with J gene TRBJ2-7; tentative D call: TRBD2 (6 bases). Germline CDR1 reads SGHTA; CDR2 reads FQGNSA. The CDR3 has 16 amino acids. The V and J ends lost 0 bases and 0 bases respectively, with 12 bases between them. The CDR3 is CASSLAGGASSYEQYF. CDR3 bases: TGTGCCAGCAGCTTAGCAGGCGGGGCCAGCTCCTACGAGCAGTACTTC.

The chain has TRBV6-5 and TRBJ1-1; D unresolved. CDR1 is MNHEY, CDR2 SVGAGI, per germline. Trimming pared 0 bases from V and 6 bases from J, leaving 8 bases between. The CDR3 consists of 13 residues. The CDR3 protein is CASSYSRSAEAFF. Here the CDR3 DNA reads TGTGCCAGCAGTTACTCAAGGTCGGCTGAAGCTTTCTTT.

The chain has TRBV4-3 and TRBJ1-4; D not certain. Germline-derived CDR1 and CDR2 are LGHNA and YSLEER. V shed 0 bases and J shed 4 bases, with 6 bases lying between them. The CDR3 runs to 14 residues. CDR3 amino acids: CASSQEQLNEKLFF. In DNA, the CDR3 is TGCGCCAGCAGCCAAGAACAGCTTAATGAAAAACTGTTTTTT.

This clone has only a few counts. The chain couples TRBV27 to TRBJ2-1; 7 bases line up with TRBD2. CDR1 is MNHEY, CDR2 SMNVEV, per germline (reference sequence). Losses at the gene ends were 1 base for V and 6 bases for J; bases not matched to a gene: 3. This CDR3 spans 14 amino acids. The CDR3 DNA reads as TGTGCCAGCAGTTTATATGGGACTACCAATGAGCAGTTCTTC. It translates to CASSLYGTTNEQFF.

This clone was seen more than once but under ten times. The chain joins TRBV13 to TRBJ2-7; D remains unclear. CDR1 is PRHDT and CDR2 is FYEKMQ in the germline V gene (reference sequence). This CDR3 region has 17 residues. Trimming pared 2 bases from V and 5 bases from J, leaving 22 bases between. CDR3 DNA sequence: TGTGCCAGCAGCTTAAGACCCCCGGCAGGTAGTTTCAACGAGCAGTACGTC. The encoded protein is CASSLRPPAGSFNEQYV.

Only a few counts were recorded for this clone. This chain uses TRBV9 with TRBJ1-1, with unresolved D. Trimming pared 3 bases from V and 7 bases from J, leaving 7 bases between. CDR3 size: 11 residues. CDR1 is SGDLS and CDR2 is YYNGEE in the germline V gene. The CDR3 loop is CASSGPSEAFF. In DNA, the CDR3 is TGTGCCAGCAGCGGGCCCAGTGAAGCTTTCTTT.

A few counts support this clone. The chain carries TRBV25-1 and TRBJ2-7; 8 nucleotides match TRBD1. Germline assignment: CDR1 MGHDK and CDR2 SYGVNS. The J segment lost 3 bases and the V segment lost 2 bases, leaving 6 bases of the junction unmatched. The CDR3 runs to 15 residues. CDR3: CASSEQGAIYYEQYF. Here the CDR3 DNA reads TGTGCCAGCAGTGAACAGGGGGCAATTTACTACGAGCAGTACTTC.

This clone was picked up a small number of times. This chain joins TRBV18 and TRBJ1-2; D is unclear. The CDR3 length is 11 residues. The germline CDR1 and CDR2 sequences are KGHSH and LQKENI. Trimming removed 5 bases at V and 4 bases at J, with 5 bases between. The CDR3 loop reads CASSFSYGYTF. The DNA for the CDR3 is TGTGCCAGCTCATTCAGCTATGGCTACACCTTC.

This clone came up many times. V gene TRBV15 combines with J gene TRBJ2-7; 8 bases agree with TRBD2. V gave up 6 bases and J gave up 6 bases; unmatched junction bases: 7. Germline CDR1 and CDR2: LNHNV and YYDKDF (reference sequence). The CDR3 extends over 13 amino acids. The CDR3 sequence is CATRAGGASEQYF. The DNA for the CDR3 is TGTGCCACCAGGGCGGGAGGAGCGAGCGAGCAGTACTTC.

This clone was counted between two and nine times. The chain joins TRBV7-2 to TRBJ1-2; no firm D call. The CDR3 is 14 residues long. Germline values: CDR1 SGHTA, CDR2 FQGNSA. V was pared by 7 bases and J by 4 bases, with 16 bases between. CDR3 protein: CASNSMFSGYGYTF. The CDR3 DNA sequence: TGTGCCAGCAATAGTATGTTCTCGGGCTATGGCTACACCTTC.

In its sample, this clone was seen a few times. The chain carries TRBV2 and TRBJ1-6; D is unresolved. With 4 bases removed from V and 6 bases from J, the gap between germline ends came to 10 bases. The CDR3 loop spans 14 amino acids. Germline CDR1 and CDR2: SNHLY and FYNNEI. The CDR3 loop is CASSGKFFNSPLHF. DNA for the CDR3: TGTGCCAGCAGTGGGAAGTTCTTTAATTCACCCCTCCACTTT.

The chain links TRBV7-6 to TRBJ2-7; 7 nucleotides align to TRBD2. Germline loops: CDR1 SGHVS, CDR2 FNYEAQ. With V trimmed by 5 bases and J by 4 bases, 8 bases remained unmatched. The CDR3 runs to 14 residues. DNA for the CDR3: TGTGCCAGCAGCCCCCGGGACTACTCATACGAGCAGTACTTC. Its translation is CASSPRDYSYEQYF.

This clone appeared a few times. V usage is TRBV18 and J usage is TRBJ1-2; TRBD1 is a possible D gene (6 bases). This CDR3 spans 14 amino acids. CDR1 and CDR2 from the germline V gene are KGHSH and LQKENI. V was clipped by 3 bases and J by 9 bases, with 17 bases between them. The CDR3 bases are TGTGCCAGCTCACCTAGTCAAAGGACAGACAGCTACACCTTC. Its protein is CASSPSQRTDSYTF.

This chain connects TRBV4-1 to TRBJ1-2; the D is unclear. Between the trimmed V and J ends, which lost 1 base and 2 bases, there was a span of 11 bases. The CDR3 extends over 15 amino acids. Germline V gene lookup returns CDR1 MGHRA and CDR2 YSYEKL. The chain's CDR3 is CASSQATGANYGYTF. The CDR3 nucleotides are TGCGCCAGCAGCCAAGCTACGGGAGCGAACTATGGCTACACCTTC.

This clone has a handful of counts. The V call is TRBV2, the J call TRBJ2-7, with 12 positions matching TRBD1. There are 13 residues in the CDR3. CDR1 and CDR2 (germline): SNHLY, FYNNEI. The junction had 2 bases not matched to a gene; V was cut back by 6 bases and J by 5 bases. The DNA for the CDR3 is TGTGCCAGCAGGGGACAGGGGGCGGACGAGCAGTACTTC. Translated: CASRGQGADEQYF. Full variable domain (rest looked up from reference TRBV2 and TRBJ2-7): EPEVTQTPSHQVTQMGQEVILRCVPISNHLYFYWYRQILGQKVEFLVSFYNNEISEKSEIFDDQFSVERPDGSNFTLKIRSTKLEDSAMYFCASRGQGADEQYFGPGTRLTVT.

A few counts support this clone. The chain recombines TRBV30 with TRBJ2-5; the D gene is possibly TRBD1 (5 bases). The germline gives CDR1 GTSNPN, CDR2 SVGIG (reference sequence). There are 14 residues in the CDR3. With 4 bases removed from V and 4 bases from J, the gap between germline ends came to 16 bases. The CDR3 nucleotides are TGTGCCTGGACCAAGTCAGGGCTGGGAGAGACCCAGTACTTC. Its protein is CAWTKSGLGETQYF.

This clone was counted between two and nine times. The rearrangement joins TRBV7-9 to TRBJ2-3, with 9 bases identical to TRBD2. J lost 3 bases, V lost 1 base, and 2 bases had no gene match. The CDR3 totals 15 residues. Germline CDR1 SEHNR, CDR2 FQNEAQ (reference sequence). The CDR3, as DNA: TGTGCCAGCAGCTTAGGACTAGCGGATACAGATACGCAGTATTTT. Protein product: CASSLGLADTDTQYF.

This clone has a handful of counts. This chain joins TRBV7-9 and TRBJ2-3; 9 nucleotides agree with TRBD2. The CDR3 sequence is 14 residues long. Germline V gene sequence: CDR1 SEHNR, CDR2 FQNEAQ (reference sequence). The trim removed 7 bases at V and 0 bases at J, leaving 2 bases unmatched. Here the CDR3 DNA reads TGTGCCAGCACCACTAGCGGGAGCACAGATACGCAGTATTTT. The encoded protein is CASTTSGSTDTQYF.

The CDR3 DNA sequence: TGCAGCGTTGCTCCGGGGGGGTCGGGCACAGATACGCAGTATTTT. Translated: CSVAPGGSGTDTQYF. The V gene is TRBV29-1, the J gene TRBJ2-3, with 8 bases aligning to TRBD2. There are 15 residues in the CDR3. CDR1 is SQVTM and CDR2 is ANQGSEA in the germline V gene. Trimming at V came to 4 bases and at J to 1 base, leaving 7 bases not matched to a gene.

The sample holds a few counts of this clone. The chain employs TRBV6-6 and TRBJ1-5, with D hard to call. In germline, CDR1 is MNHNY, CDR2 SVGAGI (reference sequence). CDR3 length equals 13 residues. Deletions cut 5 bases from V and 3 bases from J, with 8 bases between. The CDR3 sequence is CASSKNNNQPQHF. CDR3 DNA sequence: TGTGCCAGCAGTAAGAACAACAATCAGCCCCAGCATTTT.